This T cell receptor (beta chain) was documented in a study of T cells after yellow fever vaccination. Study-level findings and limits: Any FACS-sorted repertoire could hold abundant clonotypes that contaminate it from the bulk population. Detected again after the booster were most primary-vaccination clones, at 95% to 98% CD4 and approximately 85% CD8. A secondary response was less intense yet reached its peak sooner, at day 5 versus 15. A minor fraction of clonotypes spanned both CD4 and CD8 compartments.

Trimming took off 1 base at V and 5 bases at J, with 17 bases between the two ends. In germline, CDR1 is LGHDT, CDR2 YNNKEL (reference sequence). The length of the CDR3 is 16 residues. This clonotype was detected only a few times. The antigen remains unidentified. Each CDR3 protein gets one entry after TCRdb re-called the 5' RACE reads with MiXCR. The data show fewer than 150,000 distinct CDR3 sequences, around 7.2% seen once. Sequenced here: CD4+ T cells sorted from PBMCs, sampled roughly 45 days after the first yellow fever vaccination. The rearrangement links TRBV3-1 to TRBJ2-5; either TRBD1 or TRBD2 may fit D (7 bases each). The sequence was collected from a man between 18 and 35 years old who received the YFV17D yellow fever vaccine. CDR3 coding DNA: TGTGCCAGCAGCCAAGGCCCCCAGGGGGGAGGGGAGACCCAGTACTTC. Translated, it gives CASSQGPQGGGETQYF.